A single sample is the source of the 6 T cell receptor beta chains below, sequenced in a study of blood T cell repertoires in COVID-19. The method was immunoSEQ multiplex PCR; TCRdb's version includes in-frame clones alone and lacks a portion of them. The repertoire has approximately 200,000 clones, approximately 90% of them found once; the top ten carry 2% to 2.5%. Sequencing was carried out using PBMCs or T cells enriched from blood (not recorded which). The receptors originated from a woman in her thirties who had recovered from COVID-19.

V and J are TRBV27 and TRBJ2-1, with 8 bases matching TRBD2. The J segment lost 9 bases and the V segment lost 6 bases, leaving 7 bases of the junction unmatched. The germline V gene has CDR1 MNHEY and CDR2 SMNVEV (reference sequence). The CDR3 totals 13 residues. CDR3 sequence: CASSGRAQGEQFF. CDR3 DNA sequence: TGTGCCAGCAGCGGGAGGGCCCAGGGTGAGCAGTTCTTC.

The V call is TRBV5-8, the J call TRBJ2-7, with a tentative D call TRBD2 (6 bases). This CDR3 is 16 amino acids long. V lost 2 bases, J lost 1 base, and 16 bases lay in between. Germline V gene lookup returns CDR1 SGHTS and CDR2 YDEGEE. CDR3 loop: CASSFPGEGISYEQYF. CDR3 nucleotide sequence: TGTGCCAGCAGCTTTCCGGGAGAAGGGATTTCCTACGAGCAGTACTTC.

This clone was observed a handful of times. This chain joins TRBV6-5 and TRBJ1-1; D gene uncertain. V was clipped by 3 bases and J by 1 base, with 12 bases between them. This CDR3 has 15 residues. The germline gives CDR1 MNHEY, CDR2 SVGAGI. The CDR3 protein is CASSYLGAQNTEAFF. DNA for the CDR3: TGTGCCAGCAGTTATTTGGGCGCGCAGAACACTGAAGCTTTCTTT.

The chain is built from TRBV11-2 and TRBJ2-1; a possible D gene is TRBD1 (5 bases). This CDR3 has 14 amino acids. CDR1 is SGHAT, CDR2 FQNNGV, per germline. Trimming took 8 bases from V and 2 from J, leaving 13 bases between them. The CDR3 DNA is TGTGCCAGCTCTAGGACGGACACCTACAATGAGCAGTTCTTC. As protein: CASSRTDTYNEQFF.

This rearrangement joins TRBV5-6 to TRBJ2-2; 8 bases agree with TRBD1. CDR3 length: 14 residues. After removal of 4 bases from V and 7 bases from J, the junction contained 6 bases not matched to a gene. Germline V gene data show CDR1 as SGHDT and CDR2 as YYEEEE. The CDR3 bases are TGTGCCAGCAGCCGAGGGGACAGGAGCGGGGAGCTGTTTTTT. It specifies CASSRGDRSGELFF.

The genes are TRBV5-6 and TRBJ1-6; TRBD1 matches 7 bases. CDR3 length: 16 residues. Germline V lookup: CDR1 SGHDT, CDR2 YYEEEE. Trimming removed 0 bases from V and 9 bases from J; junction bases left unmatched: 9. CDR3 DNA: TGTGCCAGCAGCTTGGACAGGGGTTTCCGCGTTTCACCCCTCCACTTT. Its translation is CASSLDRGFRVSPLHF. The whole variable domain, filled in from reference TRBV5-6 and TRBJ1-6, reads DAGVTQSPTHLIKTRGQQVTLRCSPKSGHDTVSWYQQALGQGPQFIFQYYEEEERQRGNFPDRFSGHQFPNYSSELNVNALLLGDSALYLCASSLDRGFRVSPLHFGNGTRLTVT.